This T cell receptor beta chain was identified in a study of blood T cells in healthy people across ages. The authors ran a second PCR of about 7 to 12 cycles using a sample-barcoded 5' primer and a J-beta primer mix. From the 5' RACE reads, TCRdb called clonotypes with MiXCR, one entry per CDR3 protein. The profile shows 1.8 million or so distinct CDR3 sequences, roughly 43% of them singletons. The sample holds a few counts of this clonotype. Its antigen is undetermined. V shed 5 bases and J 1 base; nucleotides not matched to a gene: 15. The germline CDR1 and CDR2 sequences are DFQATT and SNEGSKA (reference sequence). The CDR3 length is 18 residues. Points from the study as a whole: More naive CD4+ cells and higher diversity were found in long-lived than in aged donors.

The sequenced sample was blood. This TCR was recovered from a human donor in good health. This sequence joins TRBV20-1 and TRBJ1-4, with TRBD1 matching over 8 bases. The CDR3 sequence: CSAAPGGHFRETNEKLFF. In DNA form, the CDR3 reads TGCAGTGCTGCTCCAGGGGGCCACTTTCGGGAAACTAATGAAAAACTGTTTTTT.